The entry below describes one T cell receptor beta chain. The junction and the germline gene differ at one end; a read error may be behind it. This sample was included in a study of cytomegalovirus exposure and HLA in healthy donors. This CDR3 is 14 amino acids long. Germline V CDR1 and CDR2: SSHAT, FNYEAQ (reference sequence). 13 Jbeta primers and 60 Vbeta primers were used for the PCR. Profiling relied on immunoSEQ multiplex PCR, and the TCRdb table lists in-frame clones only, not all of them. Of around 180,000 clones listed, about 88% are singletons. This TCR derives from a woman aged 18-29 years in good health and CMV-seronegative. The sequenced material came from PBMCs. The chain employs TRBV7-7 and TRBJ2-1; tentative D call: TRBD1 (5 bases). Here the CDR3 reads CASSLQQGHPRQFF. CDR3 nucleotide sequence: TGTGCTAGCAGCTTACAGCAGGGCCACCCGCGGCAGTTCTTC.